This T cell receptor beta chain was sequenced in a study of T cells in Graves' hyperthyroidism and ophthalmopathy. The CDR3 regions of TCR beta were amplified from RNA transcripts. Researchers ran a first-round RT-PCR on the TCR CDR3 using the HTBI primer set. TCRdb re-called the multiplex PCR reads through MiXCR, storing one row per CDR3 protein. The table shows fewer than 750,000 distinct CDR3 sequences, with approximately 15% occurring only once. This clonotype was counted many times. CDR1 is MNHNS and CDR2 is SASEGT in the germline V gene. The V end lost 2 bases, the J end lost 7 bases, and 23 bases lay between the germline ends. This CDR3 is built from 17 residues.

Sequencing input: blood. The TCR sequence derives from a woman aged 45-65 years with Graves' ophthalmopathy. This chain joins TRBV6-1 and TRBJ1-1; TRBD1 might be the D (6 bases). For the CDR3, the DNA is TGTGCCAGCAGTGAATTCCCAACATCAGGGGCCCGAATTGAAGCTTTCTTT. It translates to CASSEFPTSGARIEAFF.